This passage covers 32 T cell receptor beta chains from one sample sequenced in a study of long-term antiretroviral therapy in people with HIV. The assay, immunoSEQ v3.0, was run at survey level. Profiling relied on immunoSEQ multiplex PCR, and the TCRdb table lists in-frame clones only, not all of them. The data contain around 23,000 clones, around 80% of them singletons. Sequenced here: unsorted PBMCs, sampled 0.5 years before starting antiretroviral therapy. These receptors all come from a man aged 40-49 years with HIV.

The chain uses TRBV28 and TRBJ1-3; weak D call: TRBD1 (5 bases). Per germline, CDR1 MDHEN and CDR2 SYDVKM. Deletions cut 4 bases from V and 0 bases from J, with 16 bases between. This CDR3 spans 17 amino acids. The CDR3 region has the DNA TGTGCCAGCAGTTCATCCTTAGGGGTTAGCTCTGGAAACACCATATATTTT. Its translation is CASSSSLGVSSGNTIYF.

CDR3 in amino acids: CASSDGTGVYEQYF. The DNA for the CDR3 is TGTGCCAGCAGTGACGGGACAGGAGTTTACGAGCAGTACTTC. The chain is built from TRBV6-5 and TRBJ2-7, with 8 nucleotides matching TRBD1. CDR3 length: 14 residues. Trimming cost V 5 bases and J 4 bases; bases outside gene matches: 7. CDR1 and CDR2 (germline): MNHEY, SVGAGI.

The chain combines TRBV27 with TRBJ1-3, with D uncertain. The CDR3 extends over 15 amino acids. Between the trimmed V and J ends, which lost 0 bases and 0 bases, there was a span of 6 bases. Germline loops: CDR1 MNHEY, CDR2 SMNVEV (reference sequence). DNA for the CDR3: TGTGCCAGCAGTTTATCGGCAGCCTCTGGAAACACCATATATTTT. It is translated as CASSLSAASGNTIYF.

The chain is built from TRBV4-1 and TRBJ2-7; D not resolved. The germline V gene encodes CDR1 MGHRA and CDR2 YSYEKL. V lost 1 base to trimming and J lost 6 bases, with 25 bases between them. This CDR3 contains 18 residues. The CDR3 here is CASSQALSSSPPWTEQYF. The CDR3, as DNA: TGCGCCAGCAGCCAAGCTCTTTCGAGTTCTCCTCCCTGGACCGAGCAGTACTTC.

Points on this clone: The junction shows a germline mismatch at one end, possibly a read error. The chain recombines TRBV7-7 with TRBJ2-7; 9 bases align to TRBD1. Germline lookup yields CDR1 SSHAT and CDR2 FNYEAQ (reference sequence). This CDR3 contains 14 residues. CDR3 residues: CASSPRQGVNEQYF. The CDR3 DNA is TGTGCTAGCAGCCCGAGACAGGGGGTAAACGAGCAGTACTTC.

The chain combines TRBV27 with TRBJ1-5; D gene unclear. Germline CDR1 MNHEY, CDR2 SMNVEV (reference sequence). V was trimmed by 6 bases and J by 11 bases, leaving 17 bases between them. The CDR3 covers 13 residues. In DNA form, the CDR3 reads TGTGCCAGCAGATCACACGACCTGTTGGCCCAGCATTTT. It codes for CASRSHDLLAQHF.

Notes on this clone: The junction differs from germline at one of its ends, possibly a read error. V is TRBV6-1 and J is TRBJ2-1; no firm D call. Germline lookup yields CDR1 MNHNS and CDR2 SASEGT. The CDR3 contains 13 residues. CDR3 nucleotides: TGTGCCAGCATTGAAGGCGGCCACAATGAGCAGTTCTTC. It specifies CASIEGGHNEQFF.

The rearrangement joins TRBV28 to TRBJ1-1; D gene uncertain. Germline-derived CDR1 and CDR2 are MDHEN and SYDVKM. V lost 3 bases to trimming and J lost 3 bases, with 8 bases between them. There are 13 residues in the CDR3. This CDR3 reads CASSFVGYTEAFF. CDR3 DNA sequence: TGTGCCAGCAGTTTCGTGGGCTACACTGAAGCTTTCTTT.

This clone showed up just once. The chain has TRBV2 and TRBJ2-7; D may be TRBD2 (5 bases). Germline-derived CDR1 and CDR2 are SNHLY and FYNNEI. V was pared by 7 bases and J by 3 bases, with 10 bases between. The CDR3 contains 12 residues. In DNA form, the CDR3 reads TGTGCCAGCACCCTAAGCGGCTACGAGCAGTACTTC. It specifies CASTLSGYEQYF.

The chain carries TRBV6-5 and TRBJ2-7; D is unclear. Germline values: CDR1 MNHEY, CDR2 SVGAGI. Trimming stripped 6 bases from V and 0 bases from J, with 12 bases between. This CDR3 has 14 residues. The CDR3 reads CASRPSLVSYEQYF. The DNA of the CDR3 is TGTGCCAGCAGACCCAGCCTCGTCTCCTACGAGCAGTACTTC.

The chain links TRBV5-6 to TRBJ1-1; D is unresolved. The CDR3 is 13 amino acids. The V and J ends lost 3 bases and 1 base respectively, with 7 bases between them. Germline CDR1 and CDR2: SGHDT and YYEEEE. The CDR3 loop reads CASSWAGNTEAFF. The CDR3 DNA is TGTGCCAGCAGCTGGGCTGGGAACACTGAAGCTTTCTTT.

The CDR3 DNA is TGTGCCAGCAGTCCATTTCCAGGGGGAAGTAAAGCTTTCTTT. It encodes CASSPFPGGSKAFF. V gene TRBV6-1 combines with J gene TRBJ1-1; 7 bases are shared with TRBD1. This CDR3 spans 14 amino acids. The germline V gene encodes CDR1 MNHNS and CDR2 SASEGT. With V trimmed by 5 bases and J by 9 bases, 12 bases remained unmatched.

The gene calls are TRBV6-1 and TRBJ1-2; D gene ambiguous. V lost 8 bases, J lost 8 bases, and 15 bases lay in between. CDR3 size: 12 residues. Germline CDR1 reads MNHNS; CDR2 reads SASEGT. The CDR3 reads CASWNEYGGYTF. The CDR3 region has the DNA TGTGCCAGCTGGAACGAATATGGCGGCTACACCTTC.

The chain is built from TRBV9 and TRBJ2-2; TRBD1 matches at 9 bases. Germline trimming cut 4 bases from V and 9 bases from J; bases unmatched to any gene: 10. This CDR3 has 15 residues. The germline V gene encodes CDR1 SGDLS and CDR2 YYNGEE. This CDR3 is CASSPRQGVSRELFF. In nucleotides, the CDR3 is TGTGCCAGCAGCCCCCGACAGGGGGTGTCTCGGGAGCTGTTTTTT.

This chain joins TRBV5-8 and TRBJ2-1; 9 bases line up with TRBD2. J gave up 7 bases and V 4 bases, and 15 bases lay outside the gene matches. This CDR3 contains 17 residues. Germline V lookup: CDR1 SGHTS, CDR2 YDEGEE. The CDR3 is CASSVWASGVEGNEQFF. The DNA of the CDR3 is TGTGCCAGCAGCGTCTGGGCTAGCGGGGTCGAAGGTAATGAGCAGTTCTTC. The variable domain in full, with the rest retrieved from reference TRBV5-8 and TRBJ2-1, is EAGVTQSPTHLIKTRGQQATLRCSPISGHTSVYWYQQALGLGLQFLLWYDEGEERNRGNFPPRFSGRQFPNYSSELNVNALELEDSALYLCASSVWASGVEGNEQFFGPGTRLTVL.

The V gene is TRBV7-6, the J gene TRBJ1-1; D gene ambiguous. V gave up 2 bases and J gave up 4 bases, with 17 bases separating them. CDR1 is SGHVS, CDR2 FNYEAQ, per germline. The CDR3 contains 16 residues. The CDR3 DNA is TGTGCCAGCAGCTTAAGGTCGGCAGGAGCGGGCACTGAAGCTTTCTTT. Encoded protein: CASSLRSAGAGTEAFF.

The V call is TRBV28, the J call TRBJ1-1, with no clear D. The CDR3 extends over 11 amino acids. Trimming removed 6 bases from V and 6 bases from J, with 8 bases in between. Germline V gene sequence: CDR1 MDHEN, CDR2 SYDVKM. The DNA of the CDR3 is TGTGCCAGCAGCGTCTCCCCTGAAGCTTTCTTT. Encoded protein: CASSVSPEAFF.

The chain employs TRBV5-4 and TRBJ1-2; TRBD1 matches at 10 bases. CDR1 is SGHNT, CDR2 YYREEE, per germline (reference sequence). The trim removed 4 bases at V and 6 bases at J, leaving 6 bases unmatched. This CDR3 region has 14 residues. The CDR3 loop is CASSPDRGRDGYTF. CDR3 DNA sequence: TGTGCCAGCAGCCCTGACAGGGGGCGGGATGGCTACACCTTC.

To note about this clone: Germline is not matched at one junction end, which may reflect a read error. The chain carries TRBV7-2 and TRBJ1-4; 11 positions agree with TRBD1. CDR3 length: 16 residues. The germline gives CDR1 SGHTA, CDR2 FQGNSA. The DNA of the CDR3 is TGTGCCAGCAGCGTAGCCCCCGGGACAGGGGGAGAAAAACTGTTTTTT. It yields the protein CASSVAPGTGGEKLFF. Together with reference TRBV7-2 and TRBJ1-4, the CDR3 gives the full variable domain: GAGVSQSPSNKVTEKGKDVELRCDPISGHTALYWYRQSLGQGLEFLIYFQGNSAPDKSGLPSDRFSAERTGGSVSTLTIQRTQQEDSAVYLCASSVAPGTGGEKLFFGSGTQLSVL.

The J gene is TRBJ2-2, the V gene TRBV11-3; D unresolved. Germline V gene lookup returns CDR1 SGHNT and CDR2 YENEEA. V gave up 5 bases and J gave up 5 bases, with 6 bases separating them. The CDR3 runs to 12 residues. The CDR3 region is CASSPRTGELFF. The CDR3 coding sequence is TGTGCCAGCAGCCCCCGGACCGGGGAGCTGTTTTTT.

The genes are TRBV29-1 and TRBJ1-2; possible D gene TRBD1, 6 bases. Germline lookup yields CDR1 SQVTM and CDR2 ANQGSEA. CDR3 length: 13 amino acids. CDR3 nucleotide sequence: TGCGGCACGGCCCGGGACACCTCCTATGGCTACACCTTC. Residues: CGTARDTSYGYTF.

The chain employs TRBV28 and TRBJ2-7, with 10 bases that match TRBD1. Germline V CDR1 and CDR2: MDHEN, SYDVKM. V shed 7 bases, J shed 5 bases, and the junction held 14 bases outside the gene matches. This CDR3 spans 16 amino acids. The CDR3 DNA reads TGTGCCAGCAACGGGAGCCCGGGACAGGGGATCCACGAGCAGTACTTC. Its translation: CASNGSPGQGIHEQYF. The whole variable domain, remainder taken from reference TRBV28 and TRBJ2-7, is DVKVTQSSRYLVKRTGEKVFLECVQDMDHENMFWYRQDPGLGLRLIYFSYDVKMKEKGDIPEGYSVSREKKERFSLILESASTNQTSMYLCASNGSPGQGIHEQYFGPGTRLTVT.

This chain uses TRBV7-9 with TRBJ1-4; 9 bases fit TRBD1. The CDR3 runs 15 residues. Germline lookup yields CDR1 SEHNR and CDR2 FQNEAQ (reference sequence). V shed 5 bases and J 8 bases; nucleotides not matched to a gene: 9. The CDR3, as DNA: TGTGCCAGCAGCCCTTTCCGGGACAGGGTAGAAAAACTGTTTTTT. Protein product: CASSPFRDRVEKLFF.

The CDR3: CASSQEGGTGKANYGYTF. CDR3 nucleotide sequence: TGCGCCAGCAGCCAAGAAGGTGGGACAGGGAAAGCTAACTATGGCTACACCTTC. The gene calls are TRBV4-1 and TRBJ1-2; 9 positions agree with TRBD1. Looked up from germline, CDR1 is MGHRA and CDR2 is YSYEKL. Trimming at V came to 0 bases and at J to 0 bases, leaving 8 bases not matched to a gene. The CDR3 spans 18 residues.

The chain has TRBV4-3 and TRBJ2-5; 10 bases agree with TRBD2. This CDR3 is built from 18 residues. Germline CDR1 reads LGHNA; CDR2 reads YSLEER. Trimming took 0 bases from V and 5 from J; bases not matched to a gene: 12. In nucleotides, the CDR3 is TGCGCCAGCAGCCAAGACCCCTGGAGCGGGGGGGCCGGGGAGACCCAGTACTTC. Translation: CASSQDPWSGGAGETQYF.

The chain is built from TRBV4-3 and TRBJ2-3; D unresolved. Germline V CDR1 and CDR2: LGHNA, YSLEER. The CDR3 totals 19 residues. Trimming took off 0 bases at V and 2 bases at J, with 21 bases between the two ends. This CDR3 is CASSQEDMGSQGFTDTQYF. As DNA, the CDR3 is TGCGCCAGCAGCCAAGAAGATATGGGGTCCCAAGGCTTCACAGATACGCAGTATTTT.

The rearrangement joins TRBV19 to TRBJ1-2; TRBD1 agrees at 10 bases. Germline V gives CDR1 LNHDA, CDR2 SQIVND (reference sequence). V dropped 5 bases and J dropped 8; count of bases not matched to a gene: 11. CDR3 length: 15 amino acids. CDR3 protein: CASSVQRDRGYGYTF. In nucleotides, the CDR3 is TGTGCCAGTAGTGTTCAACGGGACAGGGGATACGGCTACACCTTC.

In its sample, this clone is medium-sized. The CDR3 sequence: CASSTDASNEQFF. DNA of the CDR3: TGTGCCAGCAGTACTGACGCTTCCAATGAGCAGTTCTTC. The V and J genes are TRBV6-4 and TRBJ2-1; D not resolved. CDR3 length: 13 residues. The V gene's germline CDR1 is MRHNA and CDR2 SNTAGT. The germline V and J ends were trimmed by 5 bases and 6 bases, with 11 bases remaining between them.

The CDR3 bases are TGTGCCAGCAGTTTGGGACGCTACGAGCAGTACTTC. Its translation is CASSLGRYEQYF. The chain combines TRBV28 with TRBJ2-7; possibly TRBD1 or TRBD2 for D (5 bases each). This CDR3 has 12 amino acids. Per the germline V gene, CDR1 is MDHEN and CDR2 is SYDVKM. The ends were cut back, 3 bases at V and 3 bases at J, with 6 bases in the middle.

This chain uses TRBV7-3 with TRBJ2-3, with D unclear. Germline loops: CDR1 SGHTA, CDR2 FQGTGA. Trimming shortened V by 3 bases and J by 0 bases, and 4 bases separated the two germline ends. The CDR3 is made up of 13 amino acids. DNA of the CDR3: TGTGCCAGCAGCTTTCAAAGCACAGATACGCAGTATTTT. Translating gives CASSFQSTDTQYF.

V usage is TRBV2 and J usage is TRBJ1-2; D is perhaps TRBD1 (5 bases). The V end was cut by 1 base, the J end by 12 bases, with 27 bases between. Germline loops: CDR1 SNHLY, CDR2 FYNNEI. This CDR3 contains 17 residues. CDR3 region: CASSEEGTSGARELDTF. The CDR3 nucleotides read TGTGCCAGCAGTGAAGAGGGAACATCCGGGGCGCGGGAACTGGACACCTTC.

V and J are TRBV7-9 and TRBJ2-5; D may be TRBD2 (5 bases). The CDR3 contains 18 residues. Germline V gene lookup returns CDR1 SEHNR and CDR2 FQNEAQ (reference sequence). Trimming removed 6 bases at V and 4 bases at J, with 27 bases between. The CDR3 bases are TGTGCCAGCAGATCCTTCCCCCTCACGGTTCGGGGAACAGAGACCCAGTACTTC. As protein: CASRSFPLTVRGTETQYF.